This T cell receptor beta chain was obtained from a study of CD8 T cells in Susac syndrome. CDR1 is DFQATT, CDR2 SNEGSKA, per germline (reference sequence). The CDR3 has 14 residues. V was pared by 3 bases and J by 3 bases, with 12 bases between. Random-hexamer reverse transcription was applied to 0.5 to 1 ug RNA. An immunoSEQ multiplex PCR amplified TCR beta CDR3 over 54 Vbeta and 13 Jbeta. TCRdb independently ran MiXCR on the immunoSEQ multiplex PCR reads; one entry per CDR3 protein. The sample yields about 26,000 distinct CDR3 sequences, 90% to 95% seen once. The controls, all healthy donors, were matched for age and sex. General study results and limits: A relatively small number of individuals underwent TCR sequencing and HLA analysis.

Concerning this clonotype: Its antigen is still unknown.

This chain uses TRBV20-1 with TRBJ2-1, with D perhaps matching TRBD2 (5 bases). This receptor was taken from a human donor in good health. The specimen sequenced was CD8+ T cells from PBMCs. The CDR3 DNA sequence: TGCAGTGCTAGCAGCGAGGGATACTACAATGAGCAGTTCTTC. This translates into CSASSEGYYNEQFF.